Listed below are T cell receptor beta chains from one sample, sequenced in a study of T cell responses to AZD1222 COVID-19 vaccine. This table comes from immunoSEQ multiplex PCR, and its TCRdb copy is limited to in-frame clones, with some not included. This table holds 100,000 to 150,000 clones, 85% to 95% found once. The material sequenced was peripheral blood, taken on day 0 of AZD1222 vaccination. These receptor sequences come from an adult in good health. Each CDR3 is given with its conserved first and last residue. D genes are given only for firm matches. The size of a clone is reported for some rows only, either as once, few or many, or as a class for expanded clones.

J	size	V	D	CDR3	DNA
TRBJ1-6	-	TRBV3-1/TRBV3-2	TRBD1	CATRDRGGGRNSPLHF	TGTGCCACCAGGGACAGGGGAGGAGGTCGGAATTCACCCCTCCACTTT
TRBJ1-5	-	TRBV6-5	TRBD1	CASTRDRASNQPQHF	TGTGCCAGCACCCGGGACAGGGCCAGCAATCAGCCCCAGCATTTT
TRBJ2-7	-	TRBV6-1	-	CASSDWQALEQYF	TGTGCCAGCAGTGATTGGCAGGCCCTCGAGCAGTACTTC
TRBJ1-1	-	TRBV24-1	-	CATRLGGLVAFF	TGTGCCACCAGATTGGGGGGGCTAGTAGCTTTCTTT
TRBJ1-2	-	TRBV6-1	-	CASSETAGDGYTF	TGTGCCAGCAGTGAAACGGCAGGGGACGGCTACACCTTC
TRBJ1-2	-	TRBV18	TRBD1	CASSPRQGYYGYTF	TGTGCCAGCTCACCGCGACAGGGATACTATGGCTACACCTTC
TRBJ1-6	-	TRBV3-1/TRBV3-2	TRBD1	CASRGDRAYNSPLHF	TGTGCCAGCCGAGGGGACAGGGCATATAATTCACCCCTCCACTTT
TRBJ2-5	-	TRBV9	-	CASSVDPDGGQSTQYF	TGTGCCAGCAGCGTAGATCCGGACGGAGGGCAGTCGACCCAGTACTTC
TRBJ1-1	-	TRBV29-1	-	CSVVQQYTEAFF	TGCAGCGTTGTTCAACAGTACACTGAAGCTTTCTTT
TRBJ2-1	-	TRBV28	TRBD2	CASTSPGGGDEQFF	TGTGCCAGCACCTCCCCGGGGGGTGGGGATGAGCAGTTCTTC
TRBJ2-7	-	TRBV6-2/TRBV6-3	TRBD2	CASSYTSGSAYEQYF	TGTGCCAGCAGTTACACTAGCGGGAGCGCCTACGAGCAGTACTTC
TRBJ2-3	-	TRBV18	TRBD1	CASSPHSPGQGSDTQYF	TGTGCCAGCTCACCTCATTCACCGGGACAGGGTTCAGATACGCAGTATTTT
TRBJ2-1	-	TRBV28	-	CASSYREDEQFF	TGTGCCAGCTCCTACAGGGAGGATGAGCAGTTCTTC
TRBJ1-2	once	TRBV6-5	-	CASSLRQNLWGYTF	TGTGCCAGCAGTTTGAGACAGAACCTATGGGGCTACACCTTC
TRBJ2-2	-	TRBV4-3	TRBD2	CASSPRTSGNTGELFF	TGCGCCAGCAGCCCCAGGACTAGCGGCAACACCGGGGAGCTGTTTTTT
TRBJ1-1	-	TRBV10-3	TRBD1	CASGQDTEAFF	TGTGCCAGTGGACAGGACACTGAAGCTTTCTTT
TRBJ2-7	-	TRBV4-2	TRBD2	CASSQDPPGLAGKYEQYF	TGTGCCAGCAGCCAAGACCCCCCGGGACTAGCGGGGAAGTACGAGCAGTACTTC
TRBJ1-6	once	TRBV18	TRBD1	CASSWDRANNSPLHF	TGTGCCAGCTCATGGGACAGGGCCAATAATTCACCCCTCCACTTT
TRBJ2-1	once	TRBV11-3	-	CASSPGRGPYNEQFF	TGTGCCAGCAGCCCTGGCCGGGGTCCGTACAATGAGCAGTTCTTC
TRBJ1-4	-	TRBV6-5	TRBD1	CASSYSFRGQEKLFF	TGTGCCAGCAGTTACTCGTTCAGGGGGCAGGAAAAACTGTTTTTT
TRBJ1-5	once	TRBV15	-	CATSRNQQGGRNQPQHF	TGTGCCACCAGCAGAAATCAACAGGGAGGGAGAAATCAGCCCCAGCATTTT
TRBJ1-2	-	TRBV12-3/TRBV12-4	-	CASSLGYGYTF	TGTGCCAGCAGTTTAGGATATGGCTACACCTTC
TRBJ1-3	-	TRBV30	-	CAWMAGGNTIYF	TGTGCCTGGATGGCAGGGGGAAACACCATATATTTT
TRBJ1-2	-	TRBV5-5	-	CASSLVLPAYGYTF	TGTGCCAGCAGCTTAGTCCTGCCCGCCTATGGCTACACCTTC
TRBJ1-1	-	TRBV24-1	-	CATSGLFLGSSPTEAFF	TGTGCCACCAGTGGGCTTTTTTTGGGGAGCTCCCCCACTGAAGCTTTCTTT
TRBJ1-5	-	TRBV6-2/TRBV6-3	-	CASSYDNQPQHF	TGTGCCAGCAGTTACGACAATCAGCCCCAGCATTTT
TRBJ1-1	few	TRBV4-1	TRBD1	CASSVRTGNTEAFF	TGCGCCAGCAGCGTTAGGACAGGTAACACTGAAGCTTTCTTT
TRBJ2-3	once	TRBV7-9	-	CATGILGTDTQYF	TGTGCCACCGGGATTCTCGGAACAGATACGCAGTATTTT
TRBJ2-5	-	TRBV6-2/TRBV6-3	TRBD2	CASSYSSLAGLETQYF	TGTGCCAGCAGTTACTCGAGCCTAGCGGGGCTAGAGACCCAGTACTTC
TRBJ1-4	once	TRBV18	TRBD1	CASSRGQLKEKLFF	TGTGCCAGCTCACGGGGACAGTTAAAAGAAAAACTGTTTTTT
TRBJ1-2	-	TRBV19	TRBD1	CASSINQGRQGHYGYTF	TGTGCCAGTAGTATCAATCAGGGGAGACAGGGGCACTATGGCTACACCTTC
TRBJ1-1	-	TRBV19	-	CASSFTQGSSEAFF	TGTGCCAGTAGTTTTACACAGGGTTCGTCTGAAGCTTTCTTT
TRBJ1-5	-	TRBV7-2	-	CASSLTTANQPQHF	TGTGCCAGCAGCTTAACCACAGCCAATCAGCCCCAGCATTTT
TRBJ2-7	-	TRBV13	-	CASSFGVGEQYF	TGTGCCAGCAGCTTTGGAGTGGGTGAGCAGTACTTC
TRBJ1-6	-	TRBV3-1/TRBV3-2	-	CASSQDGRGGNSPLHF	TGTGCCAGCAGCCAAGATGGGCGGGGAGGTAATTCACCCCTCCACTTT
TRBJ2-1	-	TRBV9	-	CASSSKSGAGRSALRSYNEQFF	TGTGCCAGCAGCTCAAAATCGGGGGCGGGGCGATCCGCCCTCCGATCCTACAATGAGCAGTTCTTC
TRBJ2-1	-	TRBV23-1	-	CASMQRFSNEQFF	TGCGCCAGCATGCAGAGGTTCAGCAATGAGCAGTTCTTC
TRBJ1-1	-	TRBV28	-	CASSFDRSAPGAFF	TGTGCCAGCAGTTTCGACAGATCCGCTCCCGGGGCTTTCTTT
TRBJ2-7	-	TRBV18	TRBD2	CASSPGRLAGSEQYF	TGTGCCAGCTCACCAGGGAGACTAGCGGGATCCGAGCAGTACTTC
TRBJ2-7	-	TRBV3-1/TRBV3-2	TRBD2	CASSQEWVVAGAYEQYF	TGTGCCAGCAGCCAAGAGTGGGTGGTGGCGGGGGCCTACGAGCAGTACTTC
TRBJ2-7	-	TRBV7-8	-	CASTTGGGSSYEQYF	TGTGCCAGCACCACCGGGGGAGGCAGCTCCTACGAGCAGTACTTC
TRBJ2-1	-	TRBV6-1	-	CASSEWTDYNEQFF	TGTGCCAGCAGTGAATGGACAGATTACAATGAGCAGTTCTTC
TRBJ1-2	-	TRBV18	-	CASSPTETNYGYTF	TGTGCCAGCTCACCAACAGAAACTAACTATGGCTACACCTTC
TRBJ2-4	-	TRBV6-2/TRBV6-3	TRBD2	CASSYPLAGDLAKNIQYF	TGTGCCAGCAGTTACCCACTAGCGGGGGATCTAGCCAAAAACATTCAGTACTTC
TRBJ2-5	-	TRBV27	-	CASSLMASPETQYF	TGTGCCAGCAGTTTGATGGCTAGTCCTGAGACCCAGTACTTC
TRBJ2-3	once	TRBV5-1	-	CASSGADTQYF	TGCGCCAGCAGCGGGGCAGATACGCAGTATTTT
TRBJ2-3	-	TRBV5-4	-	CASSLVGRDDTQYF	TGTGCCAGCAGCTTGGTGGGAAGAGACGATACGCAGTATTTT
TRBJ2-1	-	TRBV15	TRBD2	CATSRGGSGRGEQFF	TGTGCCACCAGCAGAGGGGGTAGCGGGAGAGGGGAGCAGTTCTTC
TRBJ1-5	-	TRBV19	-	CASSSQGNQPQHF	TGTGCCAGTAGTTCCCAGGGGAATCAGCCCCAGCATTTT
TRBJ2-7	-	TRBV10-3	TRBD1	CATRAGTGDNEQYF	TGTGCCACCCGAGCCGGGACAGGGGACAACGAGCAGTACTTC
TRBJ2-1	-	TRBV5-1	-	CATPRGGGEIYNEQFF	TGCGCCACCCCCCGGGGAGGGGGGGAGATCTACAATGAGCAGTTCTTC
TRBJ2-3	-	TRBV7-9	TRBD2	CASSLGTSLTDTQYF	TGTGCCAGCAGCCTCGGGACTAGCCTCACAGATACGCAGTATTTT
TRBJ2-5	-	TRBV5-1	-	CASSLVGETQYF	TGCGCCAGCAGCTTGGTAGGGGAGACCCAGTACTTC
TRBJ2-5	-	TRBV4-1	TRBD2	CASSQPGTSGRETQYF	TGCGCCAGCAGCCAGCCCGGGACTAGCGGGAGAGAGACCCAGTACTTC
TRBJ2-7	-	TRBV28	-	CASSGGGGDEQYF	TGTGCCAGCAGTGGGGGCGGAGGGGACGAGCAGTACTTC
TRBJ1-2	few	TRBV12-3/TRBV12-4	-	CASKGFNYGYTF	TGTGCCAGCAAAGGCTTTAACTATGGCTACACCTTC